This T cell receptor (beta chain) derives from a study of T cells after yellow fever vaccination. Per the germline V gene, CDR1 is SNHLY and CDR2 is FYNNEI. The length of the CDR3 is 11 residues. The V end lost 3 bases, the J end lost 7 bases, and 5 bases lay between the germline ends. By 5'RACE template switching, TCR cDNA was produced, with a universal primer site and UMIs added in the process. MiXCR, applied by TCRdb to the 5' RACE reads, yields one record per CDR3 protein. The data hold some 500,000 distinct CDR3 sequences, with roughly 14% observed a single time. The sample here was PBMCs, taken on the day of the yellow fever booster vaccination. The sequence derives from a man in his thirties or forties who received the YFV17D yellow fever vaccine. The V and J genes are TRBV2 and TRBJ2-3; D not resolved. CDR3 nucleotides: TGTGCCAGCAGTGACGCCTATACGCAGTATTTT. It encodes CASSDAYTQYF.